This T cell receptor beta chain was captured by sequencing in a study of somatic mutations in cytotoxic T cells in rheumatoid arthritis. This table comes from immunoSEQ multiplex PCR, and its TCRdb copy is limited to in-frame clones, with some not included. The repertoire holds approximately 13,000 clones, over 70% seen once, with approximately 15% in the top ten. Trimming removed 4 bases at V and 6 bases at J, with 13 bases between. Germline-derived CDR1 and CDR2 are SQVTM and ANQGSEA. The CDR3 spans 12 residues. This chain connects TRBV29-1 to TRBJ2-7; unclear D gene. Sequenced sample: CD8+ T cells sorted from blood. The sequence was obtained from an adult with rheumatoid arthritis. The CDR3 reads CSVVGGLGEQYF. CDR3 bases: TGCAGCGTTGTGGGCGGCCTCGGCGAGCAGTACTTC.